One and the same sample provided the 11 T cell receptor beta chains below, sequenced in a study of radiation and T cells in renal cell carcinoma. The protocol was immunoSEQ multiplex PCR, while the TCRdb copy is restricted to in-frame clones and leaves out a portion. The sample consists of about 130,000 clones, around nine tenths of them appearing once. As to time point: baseline pretreatment blood. Noted treatment: 15 Gy SBRT to primary tumor, nephrectomy 4 weeks later. The material sequenced was blood, taken from a patient whose treatment included radiotherapy and nephrectomy. The receptors were gathered from a woman in her forties or fifties with renal cell carcinoma.

The chain uses TRBV5-3 and TRBJ2-7; TRBD2 matches 9 bases. TRBV5-3 is given ORF status, its function remaining uncertain. This CDR3 spans 18 amino acids. V shed 2 bases and J 3 bases; nucleotides not matched to a gene: 15. The CDR3 nucleotides read TGTGCCAGAAGCTTCTTGGCGGGGGGGCCTCATATACACTACGAGCAGTACTTC. It translates to CARSFLAGGPHIHYEQYF.

Only a few counts were recorded for this clone. Within the sample, other DNA sequences also encode this same CDR3. V is TRBV19 and J is TRBJ1-6, with a weak D call TRBD1 (5 bases). Germline values: CDR1 LNHDA, CDR2 SQIVND (reference sequence). This CDR3 has 14 residues. The germline V and J ends were trimmed by 1 base and 6 bases, with 7 bases remaining between them. CDR3 sequence reads: CASSIVGANSPLHF. The CDR3 nucleotides read TGTGCCAGTAGTATAGTAGGGGCTAATTCACCCCTCCACTTT.

This chain joins TRBV4-3 and TRBJ2-7, with D perhaps TRBD1 (5 bases). Trimming removed 2 bases at V and 4 bases at J, with 18 bases between. Germline CDR1 LGHNA, CDR2 YSLEER. CDR3 length: 16 amino acids. CDR3: CASSQNNGRVFYEQYF. The CDR3 region has the DNA TGCGCCAGCAGCCAAAATAATGGCAGGGTTTTTTACGAGCAGTACTTC.

This clone was counted once. This sequence joins TRBV7-2 and TRBJ2-5; 9 bases align to TRBD1. The CDR3 consists of 15 residues. CDR1 and CDR2 (germline): SGHTA, FQGNSA. V dropped 2 bases and J dropped 4; count of bases not matched to a gene: 5. CDR3 amino acids: CASSLQQGARETQYF. The CDR3 nucleotides read TGTGCCAGCAGCTTACAACAGGGGGCTAGAGAGACCCAGTACTTC.

The V call is TRBV5-1, the J call TRBJ2-2; D perhaps matches TRBD1 (6 bases). The CDR3 is made up of 14 amino acids. Per the germline V gene, CDR1 is SGHRS and CDR2 is YFSETQ. V was cut by 4 bases and J by 5 bases, with 12 bases left in between. The CDR3 bases are TGCGCCAGCAGCACCGCCCAGGGGACCGGGGAGCTGTTTTTT. Translating gives CASSTAQGTGELFF.

V is TRBV7-9 and J is TRBJ2-5; unclear D gene. The CDR3 extends over 15 amino acids. From germline, CDR1 is SEHNR and CDR2 FQNEAQ (reference sequence). Trimming stripped 5 bases from V and 5 bases from J, with 18 bases between. The chain's CDR3 is CASSPRATPRETQYF. CDR3 in DNA: TGTGCCAGCAGCCCTCGGGCCACTCCTAGGGAGACCCAGTACTTC.

This chain connects TRBV15 to TRBJ2-7; TRBD2 matches 7 bases. The CDR3 sequence is 13 residues long. The V and J ends lost 3 bases and 7 bases, in that order; junction bases with no gene match: 6. Per germline, CDR1 LNHNV and CDR2 YYDKDF (reference sequence). The DNA for the CDR3 is TGTGCCACCAGCAGTAACGGGGGAGGGGAGCAGTACTTC. This codes for CATSSNGGGEQYF.

The rearrangement links TRBV5-6 to TRBJ2-1; 7 bases fit TRBD1. The CDR3 runs 15 residues. The J segment lost 3 bases and the V segment lost 4 bases, leaving 7 bases of the junction unmatched. Per the germline V gene, CDR1 is SGHDT and CDR2 is YYEEEE. The CDR3 sequence is CASSRVGGSYNEQFF. The CDR3 DNA sequence: TGTGCCAGCAGCAGAGTAGGGGGCAGCTACAATGAGCAGTTCTTC.

This clone was picked up one time. The chain is built from TRBV19 and TRBJ1-5; D unresolved. The CDR3 has 14 residues. The V gene's germline CDR1 is LNHDA and CDR2 SQIVND (reference sequence). Trimming pared 1 base from V and 3 bases from J, leaving 7 bases between. This CDR3 is CASSIGRNNQPQHF. DNA for the CDR3: TGTGCCAGTAGTATAGGGCGGAACAATCAGCCCCAGCATTTT.

V and J are TRBV2 and TRBJ1-1, with 10 bases fitting TRBD1. The CDR3 extends over 15 amino acids. V was pared by 5 bases and J by 5 bases, with 8 bases of the junction left unmatched. CDR1 is SNHLY, CDR2 FYNNEI, per germline. The CDR3 sequence is CASSTGTGVRTEAFF. CDR3 DNA sequence: TGTGCCAGCAGTACCGGGACAGGGGTTAGAACTGAAGCTTTCTTT.

This CDR3 is CASSEAQLGVRYNEQFF. CDR3 coding DNA: TGCGCCAGCAGTGAGGCGCAACTAGGCGTACGTTACAATGAGCAGTTCTTC. The chain uses TRBV10-2 and TRBJ2-1; D is possibly TRBD2 (5 bases). CDR3 length: 17 amino acids. Germline values: CDR1 WSHSY, CDR2 SAAADI. The V gene lost 2 bases and the J gene lost 4 bases, with 18 bases spanning the gap.